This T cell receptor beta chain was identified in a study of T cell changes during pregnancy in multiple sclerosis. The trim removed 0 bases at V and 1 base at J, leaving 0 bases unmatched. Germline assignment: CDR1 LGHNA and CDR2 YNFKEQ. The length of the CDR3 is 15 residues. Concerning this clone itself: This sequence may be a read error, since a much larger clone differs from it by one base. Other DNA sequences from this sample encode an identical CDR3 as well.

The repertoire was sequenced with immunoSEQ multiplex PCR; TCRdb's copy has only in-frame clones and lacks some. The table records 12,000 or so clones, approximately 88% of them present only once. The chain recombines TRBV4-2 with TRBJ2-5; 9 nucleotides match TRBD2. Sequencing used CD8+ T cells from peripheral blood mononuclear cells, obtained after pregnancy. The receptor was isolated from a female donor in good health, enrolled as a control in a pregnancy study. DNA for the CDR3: TGTGCCAGCAGCCAAGAGCGGGGGGGCCAAGAGACCCAGTACTTC. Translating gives CASSQERGGQETQYF.